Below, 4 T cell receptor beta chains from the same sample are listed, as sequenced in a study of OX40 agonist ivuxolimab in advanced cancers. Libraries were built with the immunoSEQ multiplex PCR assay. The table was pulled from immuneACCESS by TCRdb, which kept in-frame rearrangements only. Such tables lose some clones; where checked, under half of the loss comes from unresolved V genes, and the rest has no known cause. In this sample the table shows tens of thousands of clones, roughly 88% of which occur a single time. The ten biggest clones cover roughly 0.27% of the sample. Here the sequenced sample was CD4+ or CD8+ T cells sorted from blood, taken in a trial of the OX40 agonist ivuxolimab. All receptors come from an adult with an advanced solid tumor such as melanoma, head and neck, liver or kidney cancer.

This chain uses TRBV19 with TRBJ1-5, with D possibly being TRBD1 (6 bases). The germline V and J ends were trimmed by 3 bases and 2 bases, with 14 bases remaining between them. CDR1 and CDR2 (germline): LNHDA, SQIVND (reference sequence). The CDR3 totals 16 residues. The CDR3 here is CASSIQGSIGNQPQHF. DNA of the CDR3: TGTGCCAGTAGTATTCAGGGGTCGATTGGCAATCAGCCCCAGCATTTT.

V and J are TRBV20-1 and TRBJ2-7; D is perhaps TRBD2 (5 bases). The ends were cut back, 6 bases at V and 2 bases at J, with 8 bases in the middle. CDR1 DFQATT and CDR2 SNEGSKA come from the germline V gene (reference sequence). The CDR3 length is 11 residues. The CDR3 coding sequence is TGCAGTGCGGGAGTGGCCTACGAGCAGTACTTC. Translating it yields CSAGVAYEQYF.

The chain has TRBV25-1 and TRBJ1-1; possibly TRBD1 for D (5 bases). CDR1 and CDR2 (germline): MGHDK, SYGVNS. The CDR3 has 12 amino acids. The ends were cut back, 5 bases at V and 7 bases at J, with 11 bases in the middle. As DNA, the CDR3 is TGTGCCAGCAGTAAGACAGCTGTTGAAGCTTTCTTT. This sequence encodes CASSKTAVEAFF.

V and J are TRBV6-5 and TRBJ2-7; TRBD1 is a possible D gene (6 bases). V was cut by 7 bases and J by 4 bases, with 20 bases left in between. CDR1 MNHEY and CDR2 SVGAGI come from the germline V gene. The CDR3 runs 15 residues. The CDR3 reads CASTDPSTGVYEQYF. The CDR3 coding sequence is TGTGCCAGCACCGACCCCTCGACAGGAGTATACGAGCAGTACTTC.